Shown below are 7 T cell receptor beta chains from a single sample sequenced in a study of molecular identifiers for immune sequencing clone quantification. TCRdb itself ran the PCR reads through MiXCR, one entry per CDR3 protein. The table records a few hundred thousand distinct CDR3 sequences, under 25% of them present only once. Sample: naive CD8+ T cells from blood, with Jurkat cell RNA spiked in. Subset meaning: FACS-sorted CD8+CD4-CCR7+CD45RA+ naive T cells. The source of these receptors is a human donor in good health. Some libraries in this study had Jurkat cell RNA spiked in.

This clonotype was recorded many times. DNA for the CDR3: TGTGCCAGCAGCTTAATTGGGAGCAATCAGCCCCAGCATTTT. Translated, it gives CASSLIGSNQPQHF. The genes are TRBV11-2 and TRBJ1-5; D gene unclear. The V gene lost 2 bases and the J gene lost 1 base, with 6 bases spanning the gap. CDR1 and CDR2 from the germline V gene are SGHAT and FQNNGV. This CDR3 contains 14 residues.

Ten or more counts support this clonotype. Here the CDR3 reads CASSSGIGYNEQFF. The CDR3 nucleotides read TGTGCCAGCAGTAGTGGGATTGGGTACAATGAGCAGTTCTTC. The J gene is TRBJ2-1, the V gene TRBV7-9; no clear D. Trimming pared 6 bases from V and 4 bases from J, leaving 13 bases between. This CDR3 has 14 amino acids. The germline V gene encodes CDR1 SEHNR and CDR2 FQNEAQ (reference sequence).

Concerning this clonotype itself: A much larger clone lies one base from this, so it may be a read error. The V gene is TRBV6-6, the J gene TRBJ2-4; the D gene is possibly TRBD2 (6 bases). The V end was cut by 7 bases, the J end by 0 bases, with 19 bases between. CDR3 size: 17 residues. In germline, CDR1 is MNHNY, CDR2 SVGAGI (reference sequence). CDR3 sequence reads: CASILGGANIAKNIQYF. CDR3 bases: TGTGCCAGCATCCTAGGAGGGGCGAATATAGCCAAAAACATTCAGTACTTC.

The V call is TRBV6-2 or TRBV6-3, the J call TRBJ2-3; 9 bases agree with TRBD1. Trimming cost V 7 bases and J 2 bases; bases outside gene matches: 13. The CDR3 spans 17 residues. Germline V CDR1 and CDR2: MNHEY, SVGEGT. The CDR3 sequence is CASNHEAGTGYTDTQYF. CDR3 nucleotides: TGTGCCAGCAACCACGAGGCCGGGACAGGGTACACAGATACGCAGTATTTT.

This clonotype appeared once. This chain links TRBV27 with TRBJ1-5; D remains unclear. CDR1 is MNHEY and CDR2 is SMNVEV in the germline V gene (reference sequence). The CDR3 sequence is 17 residues long. Deletions cut 5 bases from V and 3 bases from J, with 20 bases between. The CDR3 region is CASSPVSGLGLNQPQHF. The CDR3 nucleotides read TGTGCCAGCAGTCCTGTGAGCGGACTAGGGCTCAATCAGCCCCAGCATTTT.

This clonotype was counted a few times. Given the absence of the conserved phenylalanine or tryptophan at the CDR3 end, a read error is likely. Because the CDR3's place on the DNA is in doubt, the DNA is left out and the CDR3 is given as listed by TCRdb. The chain joins TRBV23-1 to TRBJ2-7; whether TRBD1, the table's D call, matches the DNA was not checked. TRBV23-1 is marked as an open reading frame, function uncertain. Ends included, the CDR3 has 11 residues. CDR3 loop: CASSPDRPTYS.

The chain links TRBV20-1 to TRBJ2-3; D gene ambiguous. Trimming pared 0 bases from V and 10 bases from J, leaving 17 bases between. The germline V gene encodes CDR1 DFQATT and CDR2 SNEGSKA (reference sequence). This CDR3 contains 14 residues. The DNA for the CDR3 is TGCAGTGCTAGAGAGGGTCCCGAATGGGATGCGCAGTATTTT. It translates to CSAREGPEWDAQYF.